The 30 T cell receptor delta chains presented below share a single source sample, sequenced in a study of DNA immune sequencing with unique molecular identifiers. Primers for all 8 TRDV and 4 TRDJ genes amplified genomic DNA in 32-plex. A 12-nucleotide UMI was added during 3 to 4 barcoding PCR cycles before adapter PCR. TCRdb redid clone calling on the multiplex PCR reads using CATT. The table shows some 4,300 delta-chain clones, with approximately 12% occurring only once. Material for sequencing was gamma-delta T cells enriched from blood buffy coat, or unenriched PBMCs (not recorded which). All receptors derive from a human donor in good health.

This clone was counted at least ten times. In the same sample, other DNA sequences code for this CDR3. This chain links TRDV2 with TRDJ1; weak D call: TRDD2 (5 bases). V lost 0 bases and J lost 6, with 22 bases in between. Germline assignment: CDR1 GEAIGNYY and CDR2 EKD. The CDR3 consists of 17 residues. The DNA for the CDR3 is TGTGCCTGTGACACCGTTGGTGGGACCGCTTCCCGATATAAACTCATCTTT. Encoded protein: CACDTVGGTASRYKLIF.

This clone was counted only a few times. TCRdb records a much larger clone's protein for this DNA, with a difference at residue 9 that likely arises from a read error; the protein given is the translation of the DNA. The chain combines TRDV2 with TRDJ1; 10 bases line up with TRDD3. CDR3 length: 16 amino acids. With 9 bases clipped from V and 3 bases from J, the junction kept 15 bases outside the gene matches. Looked up from germline, CDR1 is GEAIGNYY and CDR2 is EKD. The CDR3 region is CAGYLTGGCEADKLIF. The CDR3 DNA follows: TGTGCCGGGTACCTGACTGGGGGATGCGAGGCCGATAAACTCATCTTT.

Details on this clone: The protein that TCRdb holds for this DNA derives from a much larger clone and differs from the translated DNA at residue 4, which likely indicates a read error; the protein shown here is translated from the DNA. The chain couples TRDV2 to TRDJ1; 11 bases line up with TRDD3. The CDR3 is made up of 15 amino acids. CDR1 GEAIGNYY and CDR2 EKD come from the germline V gene. The J segment lost 4 bases and the V segment lost 5 bases, leaving 8 bases of the junction unmatched. Here the CDR3 reads CACGLLGDRGDKLIF. The DNA of the CDR3 is TGTGCCTGTGGCCTACTGGGGGATAGGGGCGATAAACTCATCTTT.

To note about this clone: The protein held in TCRdb is that of a much larger clone and does not match this DNA's translation at residue 8, likely because of a read error; the protein shown is translated from the DNA. This rearrangement joins TRDV2 to TRDJ1, with D possibly TRDD3 on 6 matching bases. The CDR3 has 16 residues. Germline V gene lookup returns CDR1 GEAIGNYY and CDR2 EKD. Deletions cut 2 bases from V and 3 bases from J, with 18 bases between. In nucleotides, the CDR3 is TGTGCCTGTGACAAGCTGGGGCATACGCAGGCCGATAAACTCATCTTT. It yields the protein CACDKLGHTQADKLIF.

The V gene lacks a call, and TRDJ4 is the J gene; the D segment call TRDD3 is taken from the table without a DNA check. The CDR3 runs 14 residues. This CDR3 is CALGELTEARPLIF. Here the CDR3 DNA reads TGTGCTCTTGGGGAACTTACCGAGGCCAGACCCCTGATCTTT.

Points on this clone: For this DNA, TCRdb reports the protein of a much larger clone, which diverges at residue 4, most likely from a read error; the protein presented here is translated directly from the DNA. The CDR3 nucleotides read TGTGCCTGTTACACCCTTCTACGTACTGGGGGACCCTCCTGGGACACCCGACAGATGTTTTTC. Translation gives CACYTLLRTGGPSWDTRQMFF. The chain has TRDV2 and TRDJ3; TRDD3 agrees at 9 bases. The germline V gene encodes CDR1 GEAIGNYY and CDR2 EKD. The CDR3 is made up of 21 amino acids.

Concerning this clone: A far bigger clonotype differs at one base, so this is likely a read error. Within the sample, other DNA sequences also encode this same CDR3. J is TRDJ1 and V is TRDV2; D is ambiguous. CDR1 and CDR2 from the germline V gene are GEAIGNYY and EKD. CDR3 size: 15 residues. The CDR3 nucleotides read TGTGCCTGTGACGGCGTCGGTGCAAACACCGATAAACTTATCTTT. The encoded protein is CACDGVGANTDKLIF.

This clone was seen repeatedly, ten times or more. The chain joins TRDV2 to TRDJ1; TRDD3 matches at 13 bases. Germline V gene sequence: CDR1 GEAIGNYY, CDR2 EKD. J was trimmed by 0 bases and V by 1 base; bases with no gene match: 7. This CDR3 region has 18 residues. The DNA for the CDR3 is TGTGCCTGTGACACACTGGGGGATACGATGGGTAACACCGATAAACTCATCTTT. Translation: CACDTLGDTMGNTDKLIF.

Regarding this clone: A far larger clone is one base from this, pointing to a likely read error. Other nucleotide sequences from this sample produce the same CDR3. V and J are TRDV2 and TRDJ1; 9 bases are shared with TRDD3. This CDR3 contains 18 residues. CDR1 and CDR2 (germline): GEAIGNYY, EKD. The CDR3 bases are TGTGCCTGCGACACCGTGGCTGGGGGATCCCAGTACACCGATAAACTCATCTTT. Residues: CACDTVAGGSQYTDKLIF.

Comment on this clone: The DNA is left out, because the CDR3 cannot be placed on it with certainty; the CDR3 is given as TCRdb lists it. The genes are TRAV29/DV5 and TRDJ1; the table's D call TRDD3 went unverified against the DNA. The CDR3 comprises 19 residues, both ends counted. Germline CDR1 and CDR2: NSMFDY and ISSIKDK. The CDR3 spells CSVLLCSPRGTGGGDKLIF.

This clone was detected ten times or more. This chain joins TRDV2 and TRDJ1; 10 nucleotides align to TRDD3. With V trimmed by 0 bases and J by 3 bases, 12 bases remained unmatched. The CDR3 totals 18 residues. Germline V lookup: CDR1 GEAIGNYY, CDR2 EKD. The CDR3 bases are TGTGCCTGTGACACCATCCAGGTGGGGGATACTCTTGCCGATAAACTCATCTTT. It yields the protein CACDTIQVGDTLADKLIF.

This clone was found many times. J is TRDJ1 and V is TRDV2; 8 bases align to TRDD3. V shed 3 bases and J 3 bases; nucleotides not matched to a gene: 14. Germline-derived CDR1 and CDR2 are GEAIGNYY and EKD. This CDR3 region has 17 residues. This CDR3 is CACDGLGDPPVADKLIF. The CDR3 DNA follows: TGTGCCTGTGACGGGCTGGGGGACCCGCCTGTAGCCGATAAACTCATCTTT.

This clone was seen a few times. This may be a read error, as it is one base from a much larger clone. This chain links TRDV2 with TRDJ1; the match to TRDD2 covers 8 bases. The CDR3 totals 19 residues. CDR1 and CDR2 from the germline V gene are GEAIGNYY and EKD. The trim removed 3 bases at V and 0 bases at J, leaving 17 bases unmatched. For the CDR3, the DNA is TGTGCCTGTGACCTTCTTCCTACGTGGGGACACTTGTACACCGATAAACTCATCTTT. This translates into CACDLLPTWGHLYTDKLIF.

Comments on this clone: TCRdb's listed protein matches a much larger clone and diverges from this DNA's translation at residue 18, likely through a read error; the protein shown comes from the DNA. The genes are TRDV2 and TRDJ3, with TRDD3 as a possible D gene (5 bases). Germline CDR1 GEAIGNYY, CDR2 EKD. The CDR3 is 20 residues long. CDR3 protein: CACDTLGTTNGSWDTRQLFF. The CDR3 DNA is TGTGCCTGTGACACCTTGGGGACCACGAACGGCTCCTGGGACACCCGACAGTTGTTTTTC.

This clone came up a few times. This DNA translates differently at residue 12 from the TCRdb protein, which is that of a much larger clone; a read error is likely, and the protein shown is the DNA's own translation. V and J are TRDV2 and TRDJ1; TRDD3 aligns across 11 bases. Germline CDR1 reads GEAIGNYY; CDR2 reads EKD. CDR3 length: 15 residues. The CDR3 spells CACAQLGDRDDQLIF. The CDR3 DNA reads TGTGCCTGTGCCCAACTGGGGGATAGGGACGATCAACTCATCTTT.

On this clone: A read error likely explains why the TCRdb protein, taken from a much larger clone, differs from this DNA's translation at residue 14; the protein shown is translated from the DNA. This sequence joins TRDV2 and TRDJ1; 7 bases map to TRDD3. CDR3 length: 17 residues. The germline V gene encodes CDR1 GEAIGNYY and CDR2 EKD. CDR3 loop: CACDTLVLGENTDNLIF. The CDR3 DNA follows: TGTGCCTGTGACACCCTCGTGTTGGGGGAGAACACCGATAATCTCATCTTT.

As for this clone: A single base is all that separates this from a far larger clone, so a read error is likely. Other DNA sequences within the sample encode an identical CDR3. The genes are TRDV2 and TRDJ3, with TRDD3 matching over 13 bases. Germline V gives CDR1 GEAIGNYY, CDR2 EKD. The CDR3 runs to 20 residues. V trimming: 0 bases; J trimming: 3 bases; junction bases outside the gene matches: 7. CDR3: CACDTVLLGDTNWDTRQMFF. In DNA, the CDR3 is TGTGCCTGTGACACCGTTCTACTGGGGGATACGAACTGGGACACCCGACAGATGTTTTTC.

This clone was seen only a few times. The TCRdb record carries a much larger clone's protein, which differs from this DNA's translation at residue 15; a read error is the likely cause, and the protein listed here is the DNA translation. The chain links TRDV2 to TRDJ1, with 13 bases identical to TRDD3. Germline-derived CDR1 and CDR2 are GEAIGNYY and EKD. CDR3 length equals 18 residues. The CDR3 spells CACDTLSTGGYGADRLIF. The CDR3 nucleotides are TGTGCCTGTGACACTCTAAGTACTGGGGGATACGGCGCCGATAGACTCATCTTT.

The chain combines TRDV1 with TRDJ1; TRDD3 matches 9 bases. As TCRdb names no J gene, one was assigned here on the basis of a DNA match to germline. Germline values: CDR1 TSWWSYY, CDR2 QGS. The trim removed 5 bases at V and 4 bases at J, leaving 17 bases unmatched. The length of the CDR3 is 18 residues. CDR3 protein: CALGTPTSWGIENDKLIF. The CDR3 region has the DNA TGTGCTCTTGGGACCCCTACGAGCTGGGGGATTGAGAACGATAAACTCATCTTT.

This clone appeared many times. TCRdb lists the protein of a much larger clone for this DNA, which differs at residue 12, so this is likely a read error; the protein given here is translated from the DNA itself. The CDR3 sequence: CACAQLGDRDDELIF. In DNA form, the CDR3 reads TGTGCCTGTGCCCAACTGGGGGATAGGGACGATGAACTCATCTTT. V usage is TRDV2 and J usage is TRDJ1, with 11 bases matching TRDD3. This CDR3 is 15 amino acids long. Germline loops: CDR1 GEAIGNYY, CDR2 EKD.

Regarding this clone: A far larger clone is a single base away, which makes a read error likely. Distinct nucleotide sequences in the sample also encode this CDR3. The chain combines TRDV2 with TRDJ1; D gene uncertain. The CDR3 spans 16 residues. The germline CDR1 and CDR2 sequences are GEAIGNYY and EKD. V lost 3 bases and J 0 bases, leaving 16 bases between the germline ends. CDR3 nucleotides: TGTGCCTGTGACCCATCCGATCGGAAGTACACCGATAAACTCATCTTT. Its translation is CACDPSDRKYTDKLIF.

The sample holds a few counts of this clone. A much larger clonotype is one base distant, so this may be a read error. This chain uses TRDV3 with TRDJ1; D might be TRDD3 (6 bases). V lost 0 bases and J 0 bases, leaving 26 bases between the germline ends. The V gene's germline CDR1 is TVYSNPD and CDR2 GDNSRS (reference sequence). The CDR3 spans 19 residues. The CDR3 protein is CAFSYIGGDARWDTDKLIF. Written as DNA, the CDR3 is TGTGCCTTTAGCTACATAGGCGGGGATGCGCGGTGGGACACCGATAAACTCATCTTT.

Without a V gene call, the J gene is given as TRDJ1; the table calls TRDD3, which could not be checked here. This CDR3 comprises 20 residues. Here the CDR3 reads CALGPPFSPYAGPRGDKLIF. The CDR3 DNA reads TGTGCTCTTGGGCCCCCGTTTAGCCCCTACGCGGGGCCCCGGGGCGATAAACTCATCTTT.

The rearrangement links TRDV1 to TRDJ1, with 9 bases aligning to TRDD3. The J gene comes from matching the DNA to germline here; TCRdb lacks it. CDR1 and CDR2 (germline): TSWWSYY, QGS. CDR3 size: 24 residues. V shed 0 bases and J 0 bases; nucleotides not matched to a gene: 26. For the CDR3, the DNA is TGTGCTCTTGGGGAACTAATATCTTGGGTCTTCCCACATACTGGGGGACGGTACACCGATAAACTCATCTTT. Translated: CALGELISWVFPHTGGRYTDKLIF.

A note on this clone: TCRdb's protein, taken from a much larger clone, differs from this DNA's translation at residue 10, likely owing to a read error; the protein displayed comes from the DNA. The same CDR3 can be traced to other DNA sequences in this sample. This chain links TRDV2 with TRDJ1; a possible D gene is TRDD3 (6 bases). The CDR3 extends over 18 amino acids. Trimming cost V 0 bases and J 0 bases, with 19 bases left between them. Germline CDR1 is GEAIGNYY and CDR2 is EKD. The CDR3 DNA follows: TGTGCCTGTGACACCGTACTTTCTGGGGAATCTTACACCGATAAACTCATCTTT. Encoded protein: CACDTVLSGESYTDKLIF.

As for this clone: TCRdb's protein, taken from a much larger clone, differs from this DNA's translation at residue 11, likely owing to a read error; the protein displayed comes from the DNA. The V call is TRDV2, the J call TRDJ3; no reliable D call. The CDR3 loop spans 17 amino acids. Germline V gene sequence: CDR1 GEAIGNYY, CDR2 EKD. CDR3 nucleotide sequence: TGTGCCTGTGACACCCTGCATGCTACCTGGCACACCCGACAGATGTTTTTC. This gives the protein CACDTLHATWHTRQMFF.

This clone was picked up a small number of times. The CDR3 nucleotides read TGTGCTCTTGGGGAACTCGGAATGAAGGGGCGTCCTAACGGGGGATACTCCACCTCGTACACCGATAAACTCATCTTT. Encoded protein: CALGELGMKGRPNGGYSTSYTDKLIF. The genes are TRDV1 and TRDJ1; TRDD3 agrees at 9 bases. No J segment appears in TCRdb, so it was assigned here by matching the sequence to germline. Per the germline V gene, CDR1 is TSWWSYY and CDR2 is QGS. This CDR3 contains 26 residues. V lost 0 bases to trimming and J lost 0 bases; unmatched junction nucleotides: 32.

Comment on this clone: This likely reflects a read error, since a far larger clone is one base away. Other nucleotide sequences from this sample produce the same CDR3. The chain is built from TRDV2 and TRDJ1; the match to TRDD3 covers 13 bases. From germline, CDR1 is GEAIGNYY and CDR2 EKD. CDR3 length: 20 residues. Trimming took 4 bases from V and 0 from J; bases not matched to a gene: 16. CDR3 sequence (DNA): TGTGCCTGTGATACCGTCGCTACTGGGGGATACGGAGGGTACACCGATAAACTCATCTTT. This translates into CACDTVATGGYGGYTDKLIF.

This clone was seen more than once but under ten times. CDR3 amino acids: CALGELLWSYDLGDTAVYTDKLIF. CDR3 DNA: TGTGCTCTTGGGGAACTACTGTGGTCCTACGATCTGGGGGATACGGCGGTTTACACCGATAAACTCATCTTT. This sequence joins TRDV1 and TRDJ1; TRDD3 matches 12 bases. The J gene was missing in TCRdb and was found by matching the end of the DNA to germline. Germline V gives CDR1 TSWWSYY, CDR2 QGS. With 0 bases clipped from V and 0 bases from J, the junction kept 23 bases outside the gene matches. This CDR3 region has 24 residues.

The table lists this clone with many counts. This chain links TRDV1 with TRDJ1, with D unresolved. The CDR3 covers 13 residues. Germline CDR1 and CDR2: TSWWSYY and QGS. Trimming stripped 0 bases from V and 3 bases from J, with 5 bases between. The CDR3 here is CALGELGSDKLIF. DNA for the CDR3: TGTGCTCTTGGGGAACTAGGGTCCGATAAACTCATCTTT.